The sequence of this T cell receptor (beta chain) was determined in a study of cytomegalovirus exposure and HLA in healthy donors. Study information: Per a later analysis, the 666 first-cohort and 120 or so validation repertoires shared one platform.

As to this clone: The antigen remains unidentified.

The CDR3 length is 15 residues. After removal of 8 bases from V and 0 bases from J, the junction contained 9 bases not matched to a gene. Germline CDR1 reads GTSNPN; CDR2 reads SVGIG (reference sequence). Only in-frame clones appear in the TCRdb table, and some are missing; sequencing was by immunoSEQ multiplex PCR. The sample lists tens of thousands of clones, around 93% seen once, with approximately 1% in the top ten. Findings and caveats of the study: It was found in a later analysis that first-cohort TCR clusters tended to co-occur in the 130 or so validation repertoires. About 180 TCR beta chains were listed as cytomegalovirus-associated. A few chains linked to CMV were shown in vitro to be specific for CMV antigens.

This receptor was taken from a woman in her 30s in good health and CMV-seropositive. The source material was PBMCs. The V call is TRBV30, the J call TRBJ1-3; 8 bases fit TRBD1. CDR3 amino acids: CATYRGARSGNTIYF. Here the CDR3 DNA reads TGTGCCACATACAGGGGGGCCCGCTCTGGAAACACCATATATTTT.